The 8 T cell receptor beta chains below all came from one sample that was sequenced in a study of blood T cell repertoires in COVID-19. The table came from immunoSEQ multiplex PCR; TCRdb's copy has only in-frame clones and leaves some out. This table has approximately 250,000 clones, roughly 88% appearing once. Sequencing input: peripheral blood. These receptors all come from a man between 25 and 39 years old who had recovered from COVID-19.

This sequence joins TRBV24-1 and TRBJ2-3; tentatively, D is TRBD2 (6 bases). The CDR3 extends over 14 amino acids. Germline values: CDR1 KGHDR, CDR2 SFDVKD. V lost 9 bases and J lost 4, with 16 bases in between. The CDR3 protein is CATPSDGSADTQYF. CDR3 nucleotides: TGTGCCACCCCTTCCGACGGGAGCGCAGATACGCAGTATTTT.

The rearrangement uses TRBV20-1 and TRBJ1-1, with D tentatively TRBD1 (5 bases). The CDR3 length is 16 residues. Germline loops: CDR1 DFQATT, CDR2 SNEGSKA (reference sequence). V lost 3 bases to trimming and J lost 1 base, with 18 bases between them. CDR3 DNA: TGCAGTGCTAGTTTGGGGACTGCCTTTTCGAACACTGAAGCTTTCTTT. This gives the protein CSASLGTAFSNTEAFF.

The genes are TRBV19 and TRBJ1-1, with D hard to call. CDR3 length equals 11 residues. Looked up from germline, CDR1 is LNHDA and CDR2 is SQIVND (reference sequence). The V end was cut by 7 bases, the J end by 9 bases, with 12 bases between. CDR3 sequence: CASKRTEKAFF. In nucleotides, the CDR3 is TGTGCCAGTAAGCGGACGGAGAAAGCTTTCTTT.

The CDR3 reads CASSMGHSLHF. The CDR3 coding sequence is TGTGCCAGTAGTATGGGACATTCCCTCCACTTT. The genes are TRBV19 and TRBJ1-6; tentatively, D is TRBD1 (6 bases). The CDR3 is 11 amino acids. The V gene's germline CDR1 is LNHDA and CDR2 SQIVND (reference sequence). Between the trimmed V and J ends, which lost 3 bases and 14 bases, there was a span of 8 bases.

The V call is TRBV27, the J call TRBJ2-7, with D tentatively TRBD1 (6 bases). CDR1 and CDR2 from the germline V gene are MNHEY and SMNVEV (reference sequence). The CDR3 spans 10 residues. Trimming took 6 bases from V and 11 from J, leaving 11 bases between them. For the CDR3, the DNA is TGTGCCAGCAGACAGGGCGAAGAGTACTTC. It yields the protein CASRQGEEYF.

The rearrangement uses TRBV7-6 and TRBJ1-1; TRBD1 matches at 10 bases. V shed 5 bases, J shed 4 bases, and the junction held 4 bases outside the gene matches. Germline V gene sequence: CDR1 SGHVS, CDR2 FNYEAQ. The CDR3 spans 14 residues. The CDR3 sequence: CASSRQGASTEAFF. CDR3 DNA: TGTGCCAGCAGCCGACAGGGGGCGAGCACTGAAGCTTTCTTT.

This chain joins TRBV9 and TRBJ2-5, with D tentatively TRBD2 (5 bases). The CDR3 loop spans 14 amino acids. In germline, CDR1 is SGDLS, CDR2 YYNGEE. The V end lost 3 bases, the J end lost 4 bases, and 13 bases lay between the germline ends. CDR3 amino acids: CASSETKGRETQYF. CDR3 bases: TGTGCCAGCAGCGAAACTAAAGGGAGAGAGACCCAGTACTTC.

The chain joins TRBV29-1 to TRBJ1-1, with D possibly being TRBD1 (6 bases). The CDR3 has 12 residues. Germline CDR1 is SQVTM and CDR2 is ANQGSEA. The V and J ends lost 3 bases and 1 base respectively, with 6 bases between them. The CDR3 protein is CSVDRGNTEAFF. DNA for the CDR3: TGCAGCGTTGACAGGGGGAACACTGAAGCTTTCTTT.